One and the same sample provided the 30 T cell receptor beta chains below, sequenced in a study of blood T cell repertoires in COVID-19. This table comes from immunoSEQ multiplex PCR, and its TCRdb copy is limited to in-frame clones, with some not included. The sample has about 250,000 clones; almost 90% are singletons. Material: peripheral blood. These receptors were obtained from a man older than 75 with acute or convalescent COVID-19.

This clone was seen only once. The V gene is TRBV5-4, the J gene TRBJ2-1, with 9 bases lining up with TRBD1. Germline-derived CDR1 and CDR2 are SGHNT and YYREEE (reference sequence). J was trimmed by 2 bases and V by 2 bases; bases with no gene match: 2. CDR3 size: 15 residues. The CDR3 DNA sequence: TGTGCCAGCAGCTTCGGGACAGGGACCTACAATGAGCAGTTCTTC. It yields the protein CASSFGTGTYNEQFF.

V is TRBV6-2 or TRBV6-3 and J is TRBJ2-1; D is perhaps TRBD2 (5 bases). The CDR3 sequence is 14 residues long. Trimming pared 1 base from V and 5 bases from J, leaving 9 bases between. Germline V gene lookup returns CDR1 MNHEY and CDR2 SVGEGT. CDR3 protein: CASSYWESNNEQFF. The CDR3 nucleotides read TGTGCCAGCAGTTACTGGGAGTCAAACAATGAGCAGTTCTTC.

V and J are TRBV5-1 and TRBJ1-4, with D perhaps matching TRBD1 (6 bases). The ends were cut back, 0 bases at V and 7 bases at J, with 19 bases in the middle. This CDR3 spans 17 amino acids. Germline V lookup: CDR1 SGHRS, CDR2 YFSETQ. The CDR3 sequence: CASSLGTASQLREKLFF. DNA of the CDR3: TGCGCCAGCAGCTTGGGGACAGCGTCGCAGCTACGTGAAAAACTGTTTTTT.

The CDR3 coding sequence is TGTGCCAGCAGCGACCGGTTGAACACTGAAGCTTTCTTT. Residues: CASSDRLNTEAFF. This chain joins TRBV9 and TRBJ1-1; D uncertain. The CDR3 spans 13 residues. Per the germline V gene, CDR1 is SGDLS and CDR2 is YYNGEE. V lost 3 bases and J 0 bases, leaving 6 bases between the germline ends.

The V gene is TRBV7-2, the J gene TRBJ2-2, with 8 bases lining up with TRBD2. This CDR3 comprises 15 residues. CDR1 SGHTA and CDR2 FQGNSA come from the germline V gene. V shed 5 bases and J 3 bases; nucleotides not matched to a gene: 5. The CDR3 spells CASSVEGLDTGELFF. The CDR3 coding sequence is TGTGCCAGCAGCGTGGAGGGACTAGACACCGGGGAGCTGTTTTTT.

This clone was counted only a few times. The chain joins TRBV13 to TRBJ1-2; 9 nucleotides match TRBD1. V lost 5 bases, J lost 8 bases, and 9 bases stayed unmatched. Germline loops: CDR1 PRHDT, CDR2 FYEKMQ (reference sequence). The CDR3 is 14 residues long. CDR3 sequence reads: CASSPWDRVDGYTF. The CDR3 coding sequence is TGTGCCAGCAGCCCCTGGGACAGGGTGGACGGCTACACCTTC.

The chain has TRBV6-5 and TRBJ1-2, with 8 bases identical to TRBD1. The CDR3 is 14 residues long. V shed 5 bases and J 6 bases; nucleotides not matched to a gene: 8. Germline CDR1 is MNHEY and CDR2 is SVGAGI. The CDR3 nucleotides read TGTGCCAGCAGTCTACCAACAGGGGGAGATGGCTACACCTTC. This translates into CASSLPTGGDGYTF.

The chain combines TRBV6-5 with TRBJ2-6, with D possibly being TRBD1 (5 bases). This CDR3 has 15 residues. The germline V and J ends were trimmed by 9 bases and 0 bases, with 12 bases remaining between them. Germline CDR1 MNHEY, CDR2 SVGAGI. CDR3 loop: CASKQVPSGANVLTF. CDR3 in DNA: TGTGCCAGTAAACAGGTTCCCTCTGGGGCCAACGTCCTGACTTTC.

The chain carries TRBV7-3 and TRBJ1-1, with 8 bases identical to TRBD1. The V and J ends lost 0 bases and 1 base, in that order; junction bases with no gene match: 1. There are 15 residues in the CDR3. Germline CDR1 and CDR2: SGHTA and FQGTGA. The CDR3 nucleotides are TGTGCCAGCAGCTTAACCGGGACAGGGAACACTGAAGCTTTCTTT. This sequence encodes CASSLTGTGNTEAFF.

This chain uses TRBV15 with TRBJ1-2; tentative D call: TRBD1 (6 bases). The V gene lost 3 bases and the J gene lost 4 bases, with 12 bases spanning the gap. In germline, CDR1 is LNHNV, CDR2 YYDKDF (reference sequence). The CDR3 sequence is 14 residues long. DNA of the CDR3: TGTGCCACCAGCAGTCGCAGGGGAAGCTATGGCTACACCTTC. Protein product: CATSSRRGSYGYTF. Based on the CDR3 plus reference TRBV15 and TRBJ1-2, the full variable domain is DAMVIQNPRYQVTQFGKPVTLSCSQTLNHNVMYWYQQKSSQAPKLLFHYYDKDFNNEADTPDNFQSRRPNTSFCFLDIRSPGLGDTAMYLCATSSRRGSYGYTFGSGTRLTVV.

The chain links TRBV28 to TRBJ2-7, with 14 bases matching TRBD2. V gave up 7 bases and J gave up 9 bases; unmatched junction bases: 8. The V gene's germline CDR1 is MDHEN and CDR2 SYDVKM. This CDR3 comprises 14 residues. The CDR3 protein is CASTPGLAGAVQYF. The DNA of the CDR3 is TGTGCCAGCACCCCGGGACTAGCGGGAGCAGTGCAGTACTTC. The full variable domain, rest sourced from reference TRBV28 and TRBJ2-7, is DVKVTQSSRYLVKRTGEKVFLECVQDMDHENMFWYRQDPGLGLRLIYFSYDVKMKEKGDIPEGYSVSREKKERFSLILESASTNQTSMYLCASTPGLAGAVQYFGPGTRLTVT.

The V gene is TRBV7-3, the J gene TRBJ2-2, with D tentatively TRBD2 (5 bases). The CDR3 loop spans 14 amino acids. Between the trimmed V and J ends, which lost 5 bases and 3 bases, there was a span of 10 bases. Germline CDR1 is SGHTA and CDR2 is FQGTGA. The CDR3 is CASSPTRDTGELFF. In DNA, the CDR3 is TGTGCCAGCAGCCCCACGAGGGACACCGGGGAGCTGTTTTTT.

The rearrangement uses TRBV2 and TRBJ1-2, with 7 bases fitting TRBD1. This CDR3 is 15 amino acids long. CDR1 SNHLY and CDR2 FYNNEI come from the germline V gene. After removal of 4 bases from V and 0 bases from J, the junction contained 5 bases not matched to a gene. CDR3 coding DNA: TGTGCCAGCAGTGTACCGGGACAGCCTAACTATGGCTACACCTTC. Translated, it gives CASSVPGQPNYGYTF.

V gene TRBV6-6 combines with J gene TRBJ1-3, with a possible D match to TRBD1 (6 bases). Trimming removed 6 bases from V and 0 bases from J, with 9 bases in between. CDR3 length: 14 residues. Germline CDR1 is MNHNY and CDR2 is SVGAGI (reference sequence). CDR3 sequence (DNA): TGTGCCAGCAGCTGGACAGTCTCTGGAAACACCATATATTTT. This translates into CASSWTVSGNTIYF.

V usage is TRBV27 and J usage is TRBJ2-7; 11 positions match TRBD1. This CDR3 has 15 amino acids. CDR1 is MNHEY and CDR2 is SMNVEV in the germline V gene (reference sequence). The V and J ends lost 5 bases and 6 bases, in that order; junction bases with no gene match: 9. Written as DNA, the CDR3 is TGTGCCAGCAGTCTGGACAGGGGGCGAATCCGCGAGCAGTACTTC. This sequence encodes CASSLDRGRIREQYF.

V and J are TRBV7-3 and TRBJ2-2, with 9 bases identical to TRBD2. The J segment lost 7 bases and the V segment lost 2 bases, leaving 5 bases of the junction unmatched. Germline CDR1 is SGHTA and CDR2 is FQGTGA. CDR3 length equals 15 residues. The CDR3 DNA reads TGTGCCAGCAGCTTAGGCGGGAGGGCCAGCGGGGAGCTGTTTTTT. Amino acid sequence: CASSLGGRASGELFF.

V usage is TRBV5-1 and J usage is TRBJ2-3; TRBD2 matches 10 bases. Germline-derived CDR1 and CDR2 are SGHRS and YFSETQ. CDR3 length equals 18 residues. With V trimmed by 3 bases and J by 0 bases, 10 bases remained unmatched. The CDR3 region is CASSWDSLAGGSTDTQYF. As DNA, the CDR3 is TGCGCCAGCAGCTGGGACAGCTTAGCGGGAGGTAGCACAGATACGCAGTATTTT.

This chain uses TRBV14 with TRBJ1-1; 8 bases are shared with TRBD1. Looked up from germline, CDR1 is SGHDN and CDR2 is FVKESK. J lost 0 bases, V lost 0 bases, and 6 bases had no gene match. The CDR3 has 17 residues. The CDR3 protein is CASSQDGRGLLNTEAFF. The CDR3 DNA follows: TGTGCCAGCAGCCAAGACGGCAGGGGGCTTTTGAACACTGAAGCTTTCTTT.

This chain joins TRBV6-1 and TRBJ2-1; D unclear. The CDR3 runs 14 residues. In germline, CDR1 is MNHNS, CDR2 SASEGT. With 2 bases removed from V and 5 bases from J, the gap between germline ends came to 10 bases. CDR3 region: CASSERLTDNEQFF. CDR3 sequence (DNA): TGTGCCAGCAGTGAACGGTTAACAGACAATGAGCAGTTCTTC.

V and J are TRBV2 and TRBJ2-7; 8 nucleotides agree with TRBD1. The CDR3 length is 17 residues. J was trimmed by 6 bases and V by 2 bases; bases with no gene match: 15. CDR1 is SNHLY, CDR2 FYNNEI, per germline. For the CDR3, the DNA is TGTGCCAGCAGTGAATATGATCTTAGGACAGGGACGGGCGAGCAGTACTTC. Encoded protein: CASSEYDLRTGTGEQYF.

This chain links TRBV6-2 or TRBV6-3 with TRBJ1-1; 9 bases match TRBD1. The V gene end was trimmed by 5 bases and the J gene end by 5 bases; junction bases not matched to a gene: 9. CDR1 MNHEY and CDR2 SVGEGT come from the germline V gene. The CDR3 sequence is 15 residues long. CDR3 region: CASSKETGGRTEAFF. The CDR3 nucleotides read TGTGCCAGCAGTAAAGAGACAGGGGGAAGGACTGAAGCTTTCTTT.

In nucleotides, the CDR3 is TGTGCCAGCAGCCTCCGGGTGGGGGAAGGGGGAAGCTGGGGTGAGCAGTTCTTC. Its translation is CASSLRVGEGGSWGEQFF. The genes are TRBV9 and TRBJ2-1; weak D call: TRBD1 (6 bases). V was trimmed by 4 bases and J by 9 bases, leaving 29 bases between them. Germline CDR1 and CDR2: SGDLS and YYNGEE. The CDR3 is 18 residues long. The full variable domain, rest sourced from reference TRBV9 and TRBJ2-1, is DSGVTQTPKHLITATGQRVTLRCSPRSGDLSVYWYQQSLDQGLQFLIQYYNGEERAKGNILERFSAQQFPDLHSELNLSSLELGDSALYFCASSLRVGEGGSWGEQFFGPGTRLTVL.

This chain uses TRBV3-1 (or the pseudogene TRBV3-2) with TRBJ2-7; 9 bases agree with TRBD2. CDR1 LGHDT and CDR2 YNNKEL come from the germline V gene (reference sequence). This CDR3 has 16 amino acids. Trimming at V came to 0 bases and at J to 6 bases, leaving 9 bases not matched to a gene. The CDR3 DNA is TGTGCCAGCAGCCAAGATTTTGGCCTAGCGGGAAGCGAGCAGTACTTC. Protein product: CASSQDFGLAGSEQYF.

DNA of the CDR3: TGTGCCAGCAGCCAAGAGACTGGCAGGGCCAATGAGCAGTTCTTC. This translates into CASSQETGRANEQFF. The V call is TRBV3-1 (or the pseudogene TRBV3-2), the J call TRBJ2-1, with D tentatively TRBD1 (5 bases). The V and J ends lost 0 bases and 6 bases respectively, with 12 bases between them. CDR1 and CDR2 from the germline V gene are LGHDT and YNNKEL (reference sequence). The CDR3 loop spans 15 amino acids.

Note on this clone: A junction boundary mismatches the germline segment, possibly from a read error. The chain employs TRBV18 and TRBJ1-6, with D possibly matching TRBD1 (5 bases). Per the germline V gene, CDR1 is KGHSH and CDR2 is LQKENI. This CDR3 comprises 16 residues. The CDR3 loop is CASSSPSGTVNSPLHF. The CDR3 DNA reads TGTGCCAGCTCATCACCGTCCGGGACTGTGAATTCACCCCTCCACTTT.

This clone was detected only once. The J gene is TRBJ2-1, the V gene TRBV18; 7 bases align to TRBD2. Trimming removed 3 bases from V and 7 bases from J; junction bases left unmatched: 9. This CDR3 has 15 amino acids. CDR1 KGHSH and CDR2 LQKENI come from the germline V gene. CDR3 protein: CASSPSGEGRNEQFF. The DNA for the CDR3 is TGTGCCAGCTCACCCAGCGGGGAGGGGAGAAATGAGCAGTTCTTC. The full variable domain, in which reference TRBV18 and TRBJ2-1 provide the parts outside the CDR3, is NAGVMQNPRHLVRRRGQEARLRCSPMKGHSHVYWYRQLPEEGLKFMVYLQKENIIDESGMPKERFSAEFPKEGPSILRIQQVVRGDSAAYFCASSPSGEGRNEQFFGPGTRLTVL.

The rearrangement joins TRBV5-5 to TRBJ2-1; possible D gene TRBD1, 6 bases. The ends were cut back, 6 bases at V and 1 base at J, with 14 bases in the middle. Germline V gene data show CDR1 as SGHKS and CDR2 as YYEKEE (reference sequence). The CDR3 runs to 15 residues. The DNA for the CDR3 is TGTGCCAGCACCTCCACAGGGCTTTCCTACAATGAGCAGTTCTTC. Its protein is CASTSTGLSYNEQFF.

CDR3 loop: CASTDRVGRETQYF. CDR3 nucleotides: TGTGCCAGCACCGACAGGGTTGGGCGAGAGACCCAGTACTTC. The chain uses TRBV6-5 and TRBJ2-5, with 7 bases matching TRBD1. From germline, CDR1 is MNHEY and CDR2 SVGAGI. V shed 7 bases and J 4 bases; nucleotides not matched to a gene: 9. This CDR3 contains 14 residues.

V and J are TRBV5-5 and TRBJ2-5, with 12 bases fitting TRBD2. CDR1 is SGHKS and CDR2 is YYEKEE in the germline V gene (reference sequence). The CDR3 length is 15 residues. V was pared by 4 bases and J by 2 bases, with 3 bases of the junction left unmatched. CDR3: CASSPGLAGQETQYF. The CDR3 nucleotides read TGTGCCAGCAGCCCCGGACTAGCGGGACAAGAGACCCAGTACTTC.

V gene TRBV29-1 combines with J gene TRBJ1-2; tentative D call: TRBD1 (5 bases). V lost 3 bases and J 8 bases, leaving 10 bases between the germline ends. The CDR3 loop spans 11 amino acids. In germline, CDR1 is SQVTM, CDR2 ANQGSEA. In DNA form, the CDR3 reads TGCAGCGTTGACAGGGTTGAAGGCTACACCTTC. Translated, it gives CSVDRVEGYTF.